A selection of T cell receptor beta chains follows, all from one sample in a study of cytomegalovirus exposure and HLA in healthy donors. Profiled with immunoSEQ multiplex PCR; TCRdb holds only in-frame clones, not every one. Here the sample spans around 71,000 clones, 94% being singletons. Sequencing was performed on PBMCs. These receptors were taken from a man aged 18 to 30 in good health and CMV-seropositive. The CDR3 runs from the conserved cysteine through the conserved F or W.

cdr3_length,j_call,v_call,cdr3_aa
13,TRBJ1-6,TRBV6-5,CASRQFGNSPLHF
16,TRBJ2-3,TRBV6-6,CASSYAGGPNPHTQYF
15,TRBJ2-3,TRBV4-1,CASSQRQGRTDTQYF
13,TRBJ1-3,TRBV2,CASSARAGNTIYF
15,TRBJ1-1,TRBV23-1,CASTLGTAPNTEAFF
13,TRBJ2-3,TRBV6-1,CASSRTSTDTQYF
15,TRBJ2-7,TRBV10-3,CAISEGGSGNYEQYF
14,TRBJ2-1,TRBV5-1,CASGTPGLYNEQFF
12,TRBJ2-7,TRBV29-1,CSVEEWGGEQYF
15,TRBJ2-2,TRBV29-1,CSSGNLRGGAGELFF
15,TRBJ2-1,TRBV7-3,CASSFAGVPNNEQFF
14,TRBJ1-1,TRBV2,CASSVTFGGPEAFF
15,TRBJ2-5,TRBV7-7,CASSQGLAGAETQYF
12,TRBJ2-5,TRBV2,CAGQQGAETQYF
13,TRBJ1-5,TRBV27,CAVGGNNNQPQHF
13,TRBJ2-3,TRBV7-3,CASSSDRADTQYF
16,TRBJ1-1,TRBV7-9,CASSSVGGVSNTEAFF
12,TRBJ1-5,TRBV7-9,CASSSYLGPQHF
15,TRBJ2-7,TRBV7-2,CASSSNSYSVYEQYF
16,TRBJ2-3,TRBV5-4,CASSIERGGVADTQYF
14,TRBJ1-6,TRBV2,CASSSREMNSPLHF
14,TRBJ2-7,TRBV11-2,CASSPGEGPYEQYF
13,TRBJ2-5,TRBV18,CASSASGKETQYF
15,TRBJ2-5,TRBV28,CASSLLGGLAGATDF
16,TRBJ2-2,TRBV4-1,CASSLDRDSNTGELFF
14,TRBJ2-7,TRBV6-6,CASKRDRGLYEQYF
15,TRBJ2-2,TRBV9,CASSVEGTSPGELFF